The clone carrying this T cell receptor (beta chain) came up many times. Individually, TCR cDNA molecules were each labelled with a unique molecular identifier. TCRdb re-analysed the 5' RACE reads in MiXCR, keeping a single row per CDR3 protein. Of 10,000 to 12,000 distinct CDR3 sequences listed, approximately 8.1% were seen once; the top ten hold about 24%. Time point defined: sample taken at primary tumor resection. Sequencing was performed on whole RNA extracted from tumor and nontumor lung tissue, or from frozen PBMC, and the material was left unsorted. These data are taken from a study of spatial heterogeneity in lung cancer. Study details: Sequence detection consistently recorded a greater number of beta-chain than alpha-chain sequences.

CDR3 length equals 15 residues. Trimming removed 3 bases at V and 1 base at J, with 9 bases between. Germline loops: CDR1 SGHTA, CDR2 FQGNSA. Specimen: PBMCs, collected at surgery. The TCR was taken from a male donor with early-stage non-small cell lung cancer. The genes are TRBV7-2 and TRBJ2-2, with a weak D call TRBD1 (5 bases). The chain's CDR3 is CASSFQGQNTGELFF. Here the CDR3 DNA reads TGTGCCAGCAGCTTCCAAGGACAGAACACCGGGGAGCTGTTTTTT.